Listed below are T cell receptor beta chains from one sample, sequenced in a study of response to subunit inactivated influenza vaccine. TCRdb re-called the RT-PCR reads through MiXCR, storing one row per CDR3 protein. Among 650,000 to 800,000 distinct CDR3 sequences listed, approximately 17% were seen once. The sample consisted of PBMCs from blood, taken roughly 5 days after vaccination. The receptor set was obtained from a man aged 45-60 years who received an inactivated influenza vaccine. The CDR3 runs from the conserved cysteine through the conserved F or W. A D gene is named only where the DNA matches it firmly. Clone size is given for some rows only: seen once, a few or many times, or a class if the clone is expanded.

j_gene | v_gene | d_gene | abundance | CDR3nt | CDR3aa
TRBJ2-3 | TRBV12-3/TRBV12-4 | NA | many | TGTGCCAGCAGCTTATCCCGTTCTAGCACAGATACGCAGTATTTT | CASSLSRSSTDTQYF
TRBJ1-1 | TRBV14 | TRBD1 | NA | TGTGCCAGCAGCCAAGAAAGGGGGCTTGAAGCTTTCTTT | CASSQERGLEAFF
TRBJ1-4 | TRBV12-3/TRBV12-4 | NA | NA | TGTGCCAGCAGTTTCTCGGCATACCTTGAAAAACTGTTTTTT | CASSFSAYLEKLFF
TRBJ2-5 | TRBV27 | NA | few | TGTGCCAGCAACTCCCTGGGCAGCGAGACCCAGTACTTC | CASNSLGSETQYF
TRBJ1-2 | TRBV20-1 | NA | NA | TGCAGTGCTAGTGGGACCTATGGCTACACCTTC | CSASGTYGYTF
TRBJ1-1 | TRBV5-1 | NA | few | TGCGCCAGCAGGGGGGACGGGGAATGGCCGATAGACACTGAAGCTTTCTTT | CASRGDGEWPIDTEAFF
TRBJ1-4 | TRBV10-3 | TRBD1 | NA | TGTGCCATCAGCGAGACAGGGAAATATGAAAAACTGTTTTTT | CAISETGKYEKLFF
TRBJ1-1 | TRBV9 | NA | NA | TGTGCCAGCAGTTCCGCAGGGTGGAACACTGAAGCTTTCTTT | CASSSAGWNTEAFF
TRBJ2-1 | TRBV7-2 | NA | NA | TGTGCCAGCAGCTCACCGGACGGAATGCGGGAGCAGTTCTTC | CASSSPDGMREQFF
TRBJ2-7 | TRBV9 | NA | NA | TGTGCCAGCAGCGCGGGACATTCTTTGAACGAGCAGTACTTC | CASSAGHSLNEQYF
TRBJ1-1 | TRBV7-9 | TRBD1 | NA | TGTGCCAGCAGCACCCACAGGGGCCTCAACACTGAAGCTTTCTTT | CASSTHRGLNTEAFF
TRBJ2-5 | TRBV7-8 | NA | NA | TGTGCCAGCAGCTTAGTAATAGAAGAGACCCAGTACTTC | CASSLVIEETQYF
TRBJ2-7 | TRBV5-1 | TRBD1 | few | TGCGCCAGCAGCTTGTACAGGGGATACGAGCAGTACTTC | CASSLYRGYEQYF
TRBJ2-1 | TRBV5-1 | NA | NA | TGCGCCAGCAGCACCTGGACAGGCGGGGATGAGCAGTTCTTC | CASSTWTGGDEQFF
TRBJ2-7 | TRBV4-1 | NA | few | TGCGCCAGCAGCCAAGGGGCAGGGACCTACGAGCAGTACTTC | CASSQGAGTYEQYF
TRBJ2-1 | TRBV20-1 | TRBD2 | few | TGCAGTGCCCAGGGGCTAGCGGGTCCCAATGAGCAGTTCTTC | CSAQGLAGPNEQFF
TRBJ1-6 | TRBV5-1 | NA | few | TGCGCCAGCAGCTCAAATTCAAATTCACCCCTCCACTTT | CASSSNSNSPLHF
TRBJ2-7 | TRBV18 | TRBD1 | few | TGTGCCAGCTCACCAAAGCTAACTGGGACAGGGGTTACCTACGAGCAGTACTTC | CASSPKLTGTGVTYEQYF
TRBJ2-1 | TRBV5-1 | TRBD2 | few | TGCGCCAGCAGCTCAGGGACTAGTCTATATGAGCAGTTCTTC | CASSSGTSLYEQFF
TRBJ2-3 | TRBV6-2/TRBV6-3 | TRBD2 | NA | TGTGCCAGCAGTTATTCGAGCGGGACTGGGAGAAGATTT | CASSYSSGTGRRF
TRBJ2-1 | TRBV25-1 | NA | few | TGTGCCAGCAGTGAAATTACGGGGTCAAGGTCCTACAATGAGCAGTTCTTC | CASSEITGSRSYNEQFF
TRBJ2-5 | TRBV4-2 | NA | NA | TGTGCCAGCAGCCAAACAAGCGACCAAGAGACCCAGTACTTC | CASSQTSDQETQYF
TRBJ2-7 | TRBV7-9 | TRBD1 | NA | TGTGCCAGCAGCGATTCCGGGACAGGGCCCTACGAGCAGTACTTC | CASSDSGTGPYEQYF
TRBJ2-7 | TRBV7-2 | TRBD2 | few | TGTGCCAGCACCGCGAGCGGGGCACTCGCTTACGAGCAGTACTTC | CASTASGALAYEQYF
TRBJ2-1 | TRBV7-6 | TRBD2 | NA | TGTGCCAGCAGCTTGGTGGGACTAGCGGGAGGTAACAATGAGCAGTTCTTC | CASSLVGLAGGNNEQFF
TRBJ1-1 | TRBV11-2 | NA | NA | TGTGCCAGCAGCTTAGATTTGGGACAAAGTGAAGCTTTCTTT | CASSLDLGQSEAFF
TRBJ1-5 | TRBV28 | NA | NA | TGTGCCAGCAGAGGAAAGGGGTTTTGGGGCAATCAGCCCCAGCATTTT | CASRGKGFWGNQPQHF
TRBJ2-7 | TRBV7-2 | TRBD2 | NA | TGTGCCAGCAGCTTTATGGGCGGGAGTCGTGAGCAGTACTTC | CASSFMGGSREQYF
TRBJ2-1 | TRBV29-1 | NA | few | TGCAGCGGGAAACACGATGAGCAGTTCTTC | CSGKHDEQFF
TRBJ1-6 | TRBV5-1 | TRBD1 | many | TGCGCCAGCAGCCTTACCGGGACAGAAAATTCACCCCTCCACTTT | CASSLTGTENSPLHF
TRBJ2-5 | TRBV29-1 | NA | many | TGCAGCGTTTTTCCCGACATTGAGACCCAGTACTTC | CSVFPDIETQYF
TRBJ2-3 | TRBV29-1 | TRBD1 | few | TGCAGCGCCCAAGTGGGACAGTTGTATTCAGATACGCAGTATTTT | CSAQVGQLYSDTQYF
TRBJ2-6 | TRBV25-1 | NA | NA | TGTCTTCCAGGGTTTTTGGCCAACGTCCTGACTTTC | CLPGFLANVLTF
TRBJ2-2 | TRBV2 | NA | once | TGTGCCAGCAGTGGGACACCCACCGGGGAGCTGTTTTTT | CASSGTPTGELFF
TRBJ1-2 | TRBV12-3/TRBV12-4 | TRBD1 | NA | TGTGCCAGCAGTCAGGACAGGATCGGGGGTGGCTACACCTTC | CASSQDRIGGGYTF
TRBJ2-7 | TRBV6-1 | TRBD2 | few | TGTGCCAGCAGCCGTGAGACTAGCGAGACCTACGAGCAGTACTTC | CASSRETSETYEQYF
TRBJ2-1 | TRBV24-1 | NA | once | TGTGCCACCAGTGATTTTTATAGCAGGGAGCAGTTCTTC | CATSDFYSREQFF
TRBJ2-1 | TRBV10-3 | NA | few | TGTGCCATCAGTGAGTCAAAAGACTATGAGCAGTTCTTC | CAISESKDYEQFF
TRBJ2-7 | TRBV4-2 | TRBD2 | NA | TGTGCCAGCAGCCATAGGACTAGCGGGGGCCTGGACGAGCAGTACTTC | CASSHRTSGGLDEQYF
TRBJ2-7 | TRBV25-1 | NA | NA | TGTGCCACCTCCAGTTGGGTTTACGAGCAGTACTTC | CATSSWVYEQYF
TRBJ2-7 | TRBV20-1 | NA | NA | TGCAGTGCCCGAGGGAGACGATCAACGGAGCAGCAGTACTTC | CSARGRRSTEQQYF
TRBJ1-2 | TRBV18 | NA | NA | TGTGCCAGCTCACCACTAGCAAATTCAAACTATGGCTACACCTTC | CASSPLANSNYGYTF
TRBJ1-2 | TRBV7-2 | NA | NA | TGTGCCAGCAGCTTAGTGGTAGGGATATATGGCTACACCTTC | CASSLVVGIYGYTF
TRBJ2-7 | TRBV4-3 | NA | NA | TGCGCCAGCAGCCAACTCAGGAGCGGAGGATACGAGCAGTACTTC | CASSQLRSGGYEQYF
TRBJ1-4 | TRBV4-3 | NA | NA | TGCGCCAGCAGCCAAGGGCGAAGGGGGGGTGAAAAACTGTTTTTT | CASSQGRRGGEKLFF
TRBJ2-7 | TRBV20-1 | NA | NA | TGCAGTGCTTTCGTAAGAGGGGACCTTCGCTTC | CSAFVRGDLRF
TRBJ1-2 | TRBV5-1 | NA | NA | TGCGCCAGCAGCTTGGAATCCGACAGCAGGGGCGCAGGTGGCTACACCTTC | CASSLESDSRGAGGYTF
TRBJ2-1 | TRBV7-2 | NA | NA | TGTGCCAGCAGCACAGACAGCCGTCCCTACAATGAGCAGTTCTTC | CASSTDSRPYNEQFF
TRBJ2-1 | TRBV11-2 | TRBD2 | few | TGTGCCAGCAGAAAAATAGCGGGAGTGGCAAATGAGCAGTTCTTC | CASRKIAGVANEQFF
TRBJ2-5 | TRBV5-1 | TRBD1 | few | TGCGCCAGCAGCACCCGGGACAGGGGGCCGACCCAGTACTTC | CASSTRDRGPTQYF
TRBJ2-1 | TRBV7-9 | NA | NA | TGTGCCAGCAGCTTAGCGGTTGAAGGGAAAAATGAGCAGTTCTTC | CASSLAVEGKNEQFF
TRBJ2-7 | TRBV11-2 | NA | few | TGTGCCAGCAGCCCAAGAGTGACGGGAGTGAGGGAGCAGTACTTC | CASSPRVTGVREQYF
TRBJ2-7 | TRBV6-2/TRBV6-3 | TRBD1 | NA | TGTGCCAGCAGATCTACTTATTTGGGACAGGGCCCCTACGAGCAGTACTTC | CASRSTYLGQGPYEQYF
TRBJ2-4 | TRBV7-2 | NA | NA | TGTGCCAGCAGCTACGGACTAGCCAAAAACATTCAGTACTTC | CASSYGLAKNIQYF
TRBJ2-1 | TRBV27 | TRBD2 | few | TGTGCCAGCAGTCCAGGGGCTAGCGGGAGTTACTACAATGAGCAGTTCTTC | CASSPGASGSYYNEQFF